A single sample is the source of the 4 T cell receptor beta chains below, sequenced in a study of human T cells and chemical hapten exposure. Time point indicated: patch test 1, 2 weeks after DPC sensitization. The treatment: therapeutic diphenylcyclopropenone sensitization with weekly scalp DPC. TCRdb reprocessed the RACE reads with MiXCR, giving one entry per CDR3 protein. This sample has 150,000 to 200,000 distinct CDR3 sequences; 13% to 15% occur once, and the top ten carry less than 2%. This specimen was whole blood, taken in connection with sensitization to the hapten diphenylcyclopropenone (DPC). The receptors here all came from a woman in her 30s with alopecia areata. Some clones in this sample may be carry-over from other donors' samples.

This clonotype was picked up a small number of times. The chain joins TRBV30 to TRBJ1-6, with D hard to call. The CDR3 sequence is 18 residues long. The germline V gene has CDR1 GTSNPN and CDR2 SVGIG (reference sequence). The V end was cut by 0 bases, the J end by 2 bases, with 17 bases between. Here the CDR3 reads CAWSVPFSGFTYNSPLHF. As DNA, the CDR3 is TGTGCCTGGAGTGTACCCTTCTCTGGGTTCACCTATAATTCACCCCTCCACTTT.

The rearrangement joins TRBV3-1 to TRBJ2-1; D not certain. Germline CDR1 LGHDT, CDR2 YNNKEL (reference sequence). Trimming shortened V by 1 base and J by 7 bases, and 11 bases separated the two germline ends. The CDR3 is 14 amino acids. In nucleotides, the CDR3 is TGTGCCAGCAGCCAAGCTTACGTGGAAAATGAGCAGTTCTTC. It encodes CASSQAYVENEQFF.

The rearrangement links TRBV12-3 or TRBV12-4 to TRBJ1-6; the D gene is possibly TRBD1 (5 bases). The CDR3 has 14 amino acids. Trimming shortened V by 7 bases and J by 10 bases, and 17 bases separated the two germline ends. CDR3 amino acids: CASTRRGAGSPLHF. Here the CDR3 DNA reads TGTGCCAGCACCCGGAGGGGCGCAGGGTCACCCCTCCACTTT.

This clonotype was recorded many times. The chain employs TRBV7-9 and TRBJ1-1; D is unresolved. The CDR3 spans 13 residues. V lost 1 base and J 0 bases, leaving 3 bases between the germline ends. The germline gives CDR1 SEHNR, CDR2 FQNEAQ (reference sequence). Here the CDR3 reads CASSLVVNTEAFF. CDR3 DNA sequence: TGTGCCAGCAGCTTAGTGGTGAACACTGAAGCTTTCTTT.